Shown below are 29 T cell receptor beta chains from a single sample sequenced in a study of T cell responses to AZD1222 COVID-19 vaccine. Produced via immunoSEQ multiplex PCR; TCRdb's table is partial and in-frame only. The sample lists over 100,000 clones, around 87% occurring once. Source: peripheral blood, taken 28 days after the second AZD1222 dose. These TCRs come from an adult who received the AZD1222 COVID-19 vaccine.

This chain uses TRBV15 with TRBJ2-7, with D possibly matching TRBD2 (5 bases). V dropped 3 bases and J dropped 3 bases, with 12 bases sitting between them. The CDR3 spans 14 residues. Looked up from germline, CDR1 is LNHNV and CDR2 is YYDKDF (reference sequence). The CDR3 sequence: CATSSPGKVYEQYF. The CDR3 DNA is TGTGCCACCAGCAGCCCGGGAAAGGTCTACGAGCAGTACTTC.

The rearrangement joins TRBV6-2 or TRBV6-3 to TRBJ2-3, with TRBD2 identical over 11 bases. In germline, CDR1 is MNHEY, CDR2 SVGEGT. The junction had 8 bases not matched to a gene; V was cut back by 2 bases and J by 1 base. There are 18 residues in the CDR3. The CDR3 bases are TGTGCCAGCAGTTACACGCCGGGACTAGCGGACCGCACAGATACGCAGTATTTT. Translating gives CASSYTPGLADRTDTQYF.

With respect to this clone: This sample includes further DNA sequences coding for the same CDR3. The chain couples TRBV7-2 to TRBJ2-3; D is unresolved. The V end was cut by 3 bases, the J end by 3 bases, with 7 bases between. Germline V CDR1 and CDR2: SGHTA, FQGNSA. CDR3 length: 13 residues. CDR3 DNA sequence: TGTGCCAGCAGCTTTGGCAGGACAGATACGCAGTATTTT. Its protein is CASSFGRTDTQYF.

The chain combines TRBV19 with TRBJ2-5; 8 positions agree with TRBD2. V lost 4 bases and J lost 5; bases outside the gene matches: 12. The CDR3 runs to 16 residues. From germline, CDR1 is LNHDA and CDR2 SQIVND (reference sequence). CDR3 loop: CASSRNLAGGQETQYF. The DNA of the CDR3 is TGTGCCAGTAGTAGAAATTTGGCGGGGGGCCAGGAGACCCAGTACTTC.

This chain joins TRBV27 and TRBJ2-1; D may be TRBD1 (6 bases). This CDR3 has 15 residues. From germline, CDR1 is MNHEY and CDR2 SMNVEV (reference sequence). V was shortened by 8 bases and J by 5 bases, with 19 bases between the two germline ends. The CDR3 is CASSPSGTQDNEQFF. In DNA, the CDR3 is TGTGCCAGCTCGCCGTCGGGGACACAAGACAATGAGCAGTTCTTC.

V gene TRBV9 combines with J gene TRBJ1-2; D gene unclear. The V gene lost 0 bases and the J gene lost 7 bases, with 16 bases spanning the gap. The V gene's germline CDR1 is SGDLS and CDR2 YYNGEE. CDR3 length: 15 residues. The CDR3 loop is CASSVAGKGLGGYTF. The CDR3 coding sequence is TGTGCCAGCAGCGTAGCTGGTAAGGGATTAGGTGGCTACACCTTC. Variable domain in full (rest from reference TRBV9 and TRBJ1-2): DSGVTQTPKHLITATGQRVTLRCSPRSGDLSVYWYQQSLDQGLQFLIQYYNGEERAKGNILERFSAQQFPDLHSELNLSSLELGDSALYFCASSVAGKGLGGYTFGSGTRLTVV.

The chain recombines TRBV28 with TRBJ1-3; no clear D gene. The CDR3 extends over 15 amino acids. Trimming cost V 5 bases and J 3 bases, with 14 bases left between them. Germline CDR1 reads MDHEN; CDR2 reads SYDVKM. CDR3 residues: CASSLHGSRGNTIYF. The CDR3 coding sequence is TGTGCCAGCAGTCTCCACGGGTCCCGTGGAAACACCATATATTTT.

The CDR3 here is CASSPSGREQYF. The CDR3 DNA reads TGTGCCAGCTCACCGAGCGGGCGGGAGCAGTACTTC. The chain couples TRBV18 to TRBJ2-7, with a weak D call TRBD2 (6 bases). CDR3 size: 12 residues. Germline assignment: CDR1 KGHSH and CDR2 LQKENI. Trimming shortened V by 3 bases and J by 7 bases, and 10 bases separated the two germline ends.

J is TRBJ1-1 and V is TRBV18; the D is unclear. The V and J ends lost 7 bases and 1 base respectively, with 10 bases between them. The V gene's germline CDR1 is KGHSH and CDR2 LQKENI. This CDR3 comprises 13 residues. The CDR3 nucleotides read TGTGCCAGCTTCTTCCGGGAGAACACTGAAGCTTTCTTT. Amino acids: CASFFRENTEAFF.

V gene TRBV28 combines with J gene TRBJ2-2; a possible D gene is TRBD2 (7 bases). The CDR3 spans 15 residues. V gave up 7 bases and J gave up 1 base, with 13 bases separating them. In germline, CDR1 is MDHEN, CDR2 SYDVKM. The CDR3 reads CASMGGLGNTGELFF. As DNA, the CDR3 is TGTGCCAGCATGGGGGGGCTAGGGAACACCGGGGAGCTGTTTTTT.

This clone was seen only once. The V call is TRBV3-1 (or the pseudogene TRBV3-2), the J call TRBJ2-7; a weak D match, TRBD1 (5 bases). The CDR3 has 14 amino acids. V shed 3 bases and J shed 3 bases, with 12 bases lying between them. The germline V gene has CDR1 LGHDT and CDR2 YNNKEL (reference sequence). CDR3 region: CASSQVPGLYEQYF. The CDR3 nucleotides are TGTGCCAGCAGCCAGGTCCCAGGGCTCTACGAGCAGTACTTC.

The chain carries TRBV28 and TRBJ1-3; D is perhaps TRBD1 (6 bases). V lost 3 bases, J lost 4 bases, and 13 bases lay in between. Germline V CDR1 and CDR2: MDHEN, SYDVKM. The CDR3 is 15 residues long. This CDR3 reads CASSLGGPQGNTIYF. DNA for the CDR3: TGTGCCAGCAGTTTGGGGGGGCCTCAGGGAAACACCATATATTTT.

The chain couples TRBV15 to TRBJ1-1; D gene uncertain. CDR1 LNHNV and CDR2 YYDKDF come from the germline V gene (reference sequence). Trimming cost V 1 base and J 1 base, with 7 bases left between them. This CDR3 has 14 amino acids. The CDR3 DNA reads TGTGCCACCAGCAGAGCAGGAGCGAACACTGAAGCTTTCTTT. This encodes CATSRAGANTEAFF. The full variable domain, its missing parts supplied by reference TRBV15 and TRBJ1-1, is DAMVIQNPRYQVTQFGKPVTLSCSQTLNHNVMYWYQQKSSQAPKLLFHYYDKDFNNEADTPDNFQSRRPNTSFCFLDIRSPGLGDTAMYLCATSRAGANTEAFFGQGTRLTVV.

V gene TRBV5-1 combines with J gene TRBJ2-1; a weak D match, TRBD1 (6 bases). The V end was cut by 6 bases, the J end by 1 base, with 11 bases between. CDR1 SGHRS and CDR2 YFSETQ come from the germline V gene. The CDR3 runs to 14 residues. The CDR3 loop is CASNRVGSYNEQFF. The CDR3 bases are TGCGCCAGCAACAGGGTGGGATCCTACAATGAGCAGTTCTTC.

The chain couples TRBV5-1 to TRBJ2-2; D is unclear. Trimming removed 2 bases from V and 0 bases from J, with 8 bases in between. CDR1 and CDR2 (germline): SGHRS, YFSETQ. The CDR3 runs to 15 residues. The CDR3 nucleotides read TGCGCCAGCAGCTTAGAGCATCCGAACACCGGGGAGCTGTTTTTT. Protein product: CASSLEHPNTGELFF.

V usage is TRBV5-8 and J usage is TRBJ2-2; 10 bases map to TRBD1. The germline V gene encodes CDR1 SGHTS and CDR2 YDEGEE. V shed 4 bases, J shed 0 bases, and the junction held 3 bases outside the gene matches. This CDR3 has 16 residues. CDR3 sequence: CASSRGTGANTGELFF. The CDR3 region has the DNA TGTGCCAGCAGCCGCGGGACAGGGGCGAACACCGGGGAGCTGTTTTTT. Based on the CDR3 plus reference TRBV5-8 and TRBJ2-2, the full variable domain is EAGVTQSPTHLIKTRGQQATLRCSPISGHTSVYWYQQALGLGLQFLLWYDEGEERNRGNFPPRFSGRQFPNYSSELNVNALELEDSALYLCASSRGTGANTGELFFGEGSRLTVL.

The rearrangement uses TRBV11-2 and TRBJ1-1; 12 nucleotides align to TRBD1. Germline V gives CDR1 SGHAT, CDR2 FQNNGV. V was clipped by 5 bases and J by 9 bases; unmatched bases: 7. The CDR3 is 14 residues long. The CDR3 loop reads CASSPNRDRGQAFF. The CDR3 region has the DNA TGTGCCAGCAGCCCAAACCGGGACAGGGGGCAAGCTTTCTTT.

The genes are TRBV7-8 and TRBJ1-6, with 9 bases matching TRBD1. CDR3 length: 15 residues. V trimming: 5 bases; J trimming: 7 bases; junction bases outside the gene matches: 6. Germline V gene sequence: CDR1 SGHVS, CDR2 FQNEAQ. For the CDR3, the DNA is TGTGCCAGCAGCCGGGACAGGGTGGAGAATTCACCCCTCCACTTT. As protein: CASSRDRVENSPLHF.

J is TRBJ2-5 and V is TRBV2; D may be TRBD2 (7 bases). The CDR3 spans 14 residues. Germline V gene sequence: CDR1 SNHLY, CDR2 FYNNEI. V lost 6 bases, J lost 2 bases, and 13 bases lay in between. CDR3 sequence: CASRPRGGQETQYF. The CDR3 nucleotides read TGTGCCAGCAGGCCTAGGGGGGGGCAAGAGACCCAGTACTTC.

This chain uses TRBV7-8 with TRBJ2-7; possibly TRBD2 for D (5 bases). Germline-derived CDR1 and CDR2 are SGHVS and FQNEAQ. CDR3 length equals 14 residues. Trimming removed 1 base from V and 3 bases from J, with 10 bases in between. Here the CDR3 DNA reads TGTGCCAGCAGCTTAGAATCTAGCCTCTACGAGCAGTACTTC. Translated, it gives CASSLESSLYEQYF. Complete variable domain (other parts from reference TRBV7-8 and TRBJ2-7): GAGVSQSPRYKVAKRGQDVALRCDPISGHVSLFWYQQALGQGPEFLTYFQNEAQLDKSGLPSDRFFAERPEGSVSTLKIQRTQQEDSAVYLCASSLESSLYEQYFGPGTRLTVT.

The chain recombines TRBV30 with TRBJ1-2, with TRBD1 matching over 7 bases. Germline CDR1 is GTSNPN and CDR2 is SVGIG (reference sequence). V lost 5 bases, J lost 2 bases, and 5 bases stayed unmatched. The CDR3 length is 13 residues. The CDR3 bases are TGTGCCTGGGTCGGGACAGTAAACTATGGCTACACCTTC. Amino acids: CAWVGTVNYGYTF.

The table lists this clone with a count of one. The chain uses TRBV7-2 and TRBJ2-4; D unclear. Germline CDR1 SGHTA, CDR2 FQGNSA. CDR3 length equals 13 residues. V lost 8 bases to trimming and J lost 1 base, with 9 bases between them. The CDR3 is CASGSPAKNIQYF. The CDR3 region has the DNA TGTGCCAGCGGGTCGCCGGCCAAAAACATTCAGTACTTC.

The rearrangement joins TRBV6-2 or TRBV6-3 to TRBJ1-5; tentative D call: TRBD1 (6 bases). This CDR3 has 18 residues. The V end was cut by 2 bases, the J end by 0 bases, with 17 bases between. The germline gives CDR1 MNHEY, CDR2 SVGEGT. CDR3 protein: CASSYPHPGTRSNQPQHF. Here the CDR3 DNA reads TGTGCCAGCAGTTACCCTCACCCCGGGACACGTAGCAATCAGCCCCAGCATTTT.

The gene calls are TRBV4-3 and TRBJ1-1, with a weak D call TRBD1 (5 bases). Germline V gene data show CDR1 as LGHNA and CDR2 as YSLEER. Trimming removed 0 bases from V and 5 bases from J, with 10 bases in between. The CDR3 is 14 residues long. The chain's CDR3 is CASSQERGITEAFF. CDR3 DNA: TGCGCCAGCAGCCAAGAACGGGGGATAACTGAAGCTTTCTTT.

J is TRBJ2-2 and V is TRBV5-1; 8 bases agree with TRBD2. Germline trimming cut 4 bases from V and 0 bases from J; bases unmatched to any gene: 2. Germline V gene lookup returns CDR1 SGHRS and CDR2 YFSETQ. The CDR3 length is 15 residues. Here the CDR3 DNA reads TGCGCCAGCAGCCAACTAGCGGCGAACACCGGGGAGCTGTTTTTT. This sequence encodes CASSQLAANTGELFF.

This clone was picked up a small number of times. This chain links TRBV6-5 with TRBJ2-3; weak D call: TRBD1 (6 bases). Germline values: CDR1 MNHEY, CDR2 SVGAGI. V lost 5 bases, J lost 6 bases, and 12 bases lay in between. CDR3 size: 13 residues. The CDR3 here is CASSLQRGDTQYF. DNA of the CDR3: TGTGCCAGCAGTCTACAGAGGGGGGATACGCAGTATTTT.

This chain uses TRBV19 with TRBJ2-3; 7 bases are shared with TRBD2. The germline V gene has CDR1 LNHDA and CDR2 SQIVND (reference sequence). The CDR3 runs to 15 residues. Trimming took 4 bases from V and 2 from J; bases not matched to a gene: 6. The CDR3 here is CASSNWLAATDTQYF. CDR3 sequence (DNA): TGTGCCAGTAGTAACTGGCTAGCGGCCACAGATACGCAGTATTTT.

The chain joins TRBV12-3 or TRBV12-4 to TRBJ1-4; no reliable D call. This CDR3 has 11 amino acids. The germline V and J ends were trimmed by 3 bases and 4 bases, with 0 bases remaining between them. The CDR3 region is CASSFNEKLFF. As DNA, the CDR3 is TGTGCCAGCAGTTTTAATGAAAAACTGTTTTTT.

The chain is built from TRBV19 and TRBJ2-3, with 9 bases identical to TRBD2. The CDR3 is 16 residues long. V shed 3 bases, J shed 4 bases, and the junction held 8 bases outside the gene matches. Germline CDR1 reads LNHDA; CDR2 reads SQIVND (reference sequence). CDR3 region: CASSIWAGGRADTQYF. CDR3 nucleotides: TGTGCCAGTAGTATCTGGGCGGGGGGGCGCGCAGATACGCAGTATTTT. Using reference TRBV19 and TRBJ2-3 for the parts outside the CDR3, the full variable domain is DGGITQSPKYLFRKEGQNVTLSCEQNLNHDAMYWYRQDPGQGLRLIYYSQIVNDFQKGDIAEGYSVSREKKESFPLTVTSAQKNPTAFYLCASSIWAGGRADTQYFGPGTRLTVL.